The 5 T cell receptor beta chains given below trace back to one sample, sequenced in a study of blood T cell repertoires in COVID-19. TCRdb keeps only in-frame clones here, not all; method: immunoSEQ multiplex PCR. The sample lists roughly 90,000 clones, around four fifths occurring once. Sequenced material: peripheral blood. These receptors were obtained from a human donor in a cohort sampled during active COVID-19.

This sequence joins TRBV9 and TRBJ1-3; the D is unclear. The germline V and J ends were trimmed by 0 bases and 4 bases, with 8 bases remaining between them. CDR1 is SGDLS, CDR2 YYNGEE, per germline. The CDR3 spans 14 residues. CDR3 sequence reads: CASSVDGGGNTIYF. CDR3 sequence (DNA): TGTGCCAGCAGCGTAGATGGAGGGGGAAACACCATATATTTT.

A word on this clone: This may arise from a read error, as a much more abundant clone is one base away. V and J are TRBV6-5 and TRBJ1-2, with a tentative D call TRBD1 (6 bases). Germline assignment: CDR1 MNHEY and CDR2 SVGAGI. The CDR3 totals 11 residues. V lost 5 bases and J lost 6, with 7 bases in between. The CDR3, as DNA: TGTGCCAGCAGTCAGGGGAATGGCTACACCTTC. Protein: CASSQGNGYTF.

This clone occurred a few times. This sequence joins TRBV10-3 and TRBJ1-2, with 7 bases that match TRBD1. The junction had 8 bases not matched to a gene; V was cut back by 10 bases and J by 3 bases. This CDR3 has 13 residues. Germline-derived CDR1 and CDR2 are ENHRY and SYGVKD. CDR3 nucleotides: TGTGCCACTAATCTTCAGGGGGACTATGGCTACACCTTC. It yields the protein CATNLQGDYGYTF.

This sequence joins TRBV28 and TRBJ1-1; D ambiguous. CDR1 MDHEN and CDR2 SYDVKM come from the germline V gene. Trimming removed 6 bases from V and 2 bases from J, with 4 bases in between. The CDR3 sequence is 11 residues long. Here the CDR3 DNA reads TGTGCCAGCAGGTCAAACACTGAAGCTTTCTTT. Translated: CASRSNTEAFF. The entire variable domain, with the rest obtained from reference TRBV28 and TRBJ1-1, is as follows: DVKVTQSSRYLVKRTGEKVFLECVQDMDHENMFWYRQDPGLGLRLIYFSYDVKMKEKGDIPEGYSVSREKKERFSLILESASTNQTSMYLCASRSNTEAFFGQGTRLTVV.

V is TRBV5-1 and J is TRBJ2-7; D is possibly TRBD1 (6 bases). Germline lookup yields CDR1 SGHRS and CDR2 YFSETQ. V was pared by 2 bases and J by 3 bases, with 9 bases between. The CDR3 consists of 13 residues. CDR3 coding DNA: TGCGCCAGCAGCTTCACAGGGAACTACGAGCAGTACTTC. It translates to CASSFTGNYEQYF.